This entry is about one T cell receptor (beta chain). There are a few counts of this clonotype. Its binding antigen is unknown. No much larger clone exists at a distance of one base, and base qualities are not known. This specimen comes from a study of blood T cells in healthy people across ages (dated by TCRdb to the mid-2010s). Notes on the research overall: In model experiments, template switching captured about one uniquely barcoded TCR beta cDNA molecule for every two T cells. To track age-related changes in TCR beta repertoire diversity, the study relied on deep sequencing normalized with unique cDNA molecular identifiers. The donors were split into four age groups: young (average 16 years), middle-aged (roughly 42), aged (approximately 60) and long-lived (roughly 77). Donors of different ages were randomly distributed across sequencing lanes to avoid experimental bias. The study analyzed two additional independent replicas of 1 million unique cDNA reads from the same blood draw for two donors, one aged 18 to 30 and one aged 80 or older.

Study-wide conclusions, independent of this receptor: Total diversity estimates from one million sequenced T cells were considered lower bounds and underestimates. As age increased, observed TCR beta diversity per million T cells dropped in a roughly linear way, and a significant reduction was already evident by age approximately 40. Conclusive comparison of naive and antigen-experienced compartments was prevented by the profiling of bulk unsorted PBMCs. Compared with the aged group, more naive CD4+ T cells, fewer expanded clones and increased TCR diversity were shown by the long-lived group, suggesting age selection. Because donor CMV infection status was unknown, age-related changes in expanded clonotypes were potentially confounded. There was a strong correlation between observed TCR beta diversity and the percentage of naive T cells measured by flow cytometry.

The 39 donors, aged about 6 to 95 years, were systemically healthy Caucasian individuals from Russia. Each donor gave 8 to 10 milliliters of peripheral blood, collected into EDTA-treated Vacutainer tubes. Ficoll-Paque density-gradient centrifugation was used to isolate PBMCs, with at least 7 million per sample. Trizol reagent was used to extract total RNA from PBMCs, with at least 6 micrograms per sample. Naive CD45RAhigh/CD27high T cell percentages were measured by flow cytometry on a PBMC aliquot from every donor. The CDR3 measures 15 amino acids from cysteine to phenylalanine. CDR3 DNA only is kept here, 45 bases in frame from base 1. Trimming removed 3 bases from V and 2 bases from J, leaving 13 bases between the germline ends. CDR1 and CDR2, looked up from the germline V gene (reference sequence), are MNHEY and SMNVEV. The library was generated by 5' RACE. The instrument given in TCRdb is Illumina HiSeq 2500. A second PCR of about 7 to 12 cycles was run with a J-beta primer mix and a sample-barcoded 5' primer. A template-switch 5' adaptor carrying 12 random nucleotides introduced a unique molecular identifier onto each TCR beta cDNA molecule. At least 2.5 million CDR3-containing paired-end reads were obtained from each sample. All of the RNA was converted into first-strand cDNA using the Mint cDNA synthesis kit, with a TRBC-specific oligonucleotide serving as the primer. All cDNA was treated with uracil-DNA glycosylase and then went through a first 18-cycle PCR with the universal primers M1SS and BC2_uni_R. In the authors' own workflow: Each sample was normalized by randomly selecting 1 million high-quality reads, each carrying a distinct molecular identifier. Reads with shared molecular identifiers were discarded instead of being binned into consensus sequences. MiTCR, set to a Q25 quality threshold and the strictest error-elimination algorithm, was used for CDR3 identification, clonotype clustering and error correction. A nonparametric unseen species model with Euler transformation was used to estimate a lower bound on total TCR beta diversity. The public sequencing data were trimmed at Q25 with fastp and processed into clonotypes with MiXCR by TCRdb, which kept only in-frame beta chains. Rows with a matching CDR3 protein are joined into one entry that keeps the most common DNA and genes. The V and J calls reflect TCRdb's pipeline rather than the authors' work. In all, the sample holds roughly 680,000 distinct CDR3 sequences, and around 49% of those were seen once. The top ten clones comprise roughly a third of the sample.

The V gene is TRBV27 and the J gene is TRBJ2-5, with no reliable assignment of the D segment. This TCR was recovered from an older woman in good health. Specimen: blood. The DNA sequence is as follows: TGTGCCAGCAGTTTTTTTGACCAGTTTCAAGAGACCCAGTACTTC. Translated, this is CASSFFDQFQETQYF.